The source of this T cell receptor (beta chain) is a study of naive and memory T cell subsets. Both TRBC1 and TRBC2 were covered by a beta constant-region primer of two equimolar oligonucleotides. Nested alpha and beta constant-region primers with the SP2 primer drove four PCR rounds on ligated cDNA. One entry per CDR3 protein, called by TCRdb with MiXCR from the UMI-ligation and nested PCR reads. The data hold 95,000 to 150,000 distinct CDR3 sequences, with 36% observed a single time. General study points: In CD4 and CD8 cells, diversity dropped from naive through EMRA. Naive and memory subsets had different power law exponents for TCR abundance.

From germline, CDR1 is KGHSH and CDR2 LQKENI. V lost 4 bases to trimming and J lost 4 bases; unmatched junction nucleotides: 10. The CDR3 has 16 amino acids. This clonotype was counted between two and nine times. The antigen is unknown. Sample: central memory CD4+ T cells from blood. This sequence originates from a human donor in good health. The chain couples TRBV18 to TRBJ1-2; 9 bases fit TRBD1. This chain's CDR3 is CASSQKQGASLYGYTF. Here the CDR3 DNA reads TGTGCCAGCTCACAAAAACAGGGGGCTTCTCTCTATGGCTACACCTTC.